The TCR beta chain described here comes from a study of cytomegalovirus exposure and HLA in healthy donors. Primers included in the PCR were 60 Vbeta and 13 Jbeta primers. Profiling relied on immunoSEQ multiplex PCR, and the TCRdb table lists in-frame clones only, not all of them. This table has under 250,000 clones, over 75% appearing once. The CDR3 has 18 residues. The germline CDR1 and CDR2 sequences are SGHNT and YYREEE (reference sequence). V shed 2 bases, J shed 2 bases, and the junction held 7 bases outside the gene matches. This receptor was taken from a woman aged 45-65 years in good health and CMV-seronegative. The chain couples TRBV5-4 to TRBJ2-5, with TRBD2 matching 15 bases. The sample comprised PBMCs. CDR3 in DNA: TGTGCCAGCAGCTTCGGACTAGCGGGAGGGCCGCGGCAAGAGACCCAGTACTTC. Translating gives CASSFGLAGGPRQETQYF.